This T cell receptor beta chain was documented in a study of Graves' ophthalmopathy and Graves' hyperthyroidism. V shed 3 bases and J shed 0 bases, with 14 bases lying between them. In germline, CDR1 is SQVTM, CDR2 ANQGSEA. The CDR3 length is 15 residues. This clonotype has ten or more counts. RNA transcripts were the template, and TCR beta CDR3 regions were amplified from them. HTBI primers were employed in first-round RT-PCR, then a second-round multiplex PCR followed. MiXCR, applied by TCRdb to the multiplex PCR reads, yields one record per CDR3 protein. In the table there are approximately 1.2 million distinct CDR3 sequences, about 35% of which are singletons.

The receptor was derived from an adult man with Graves' hyperthyroidism. The specimen was peripheral blood or thyroid tissue (not recorded which). The chain uses TRBV29-1 and TRBJ1-1, with D possibly TRBD1 on 6 matching bases. In DNA, the CDR3 is TGCAGCGTTGATAATAGCGCAGGGGTGAACACTGAAGCTTTCTTT. Translation: CSVDNSAGVNTEAFF.